This T cell receptor beta chain was profiled in a study of cytomegalovirus exposure and HLA in healthy donors. General observations from the study: Available immune exposure information was restricted to CMV serostatus only. TCR association rates varied by HLA locus in a later analysis, with DRB1 highest and HLA-C lowest. Cytomegalovirus-associated status was assigned to 150 or so TCR beta chains.

As to this clone: Antigen: not known.

Amplification used 60 Vbeta primers and 13 Jbeta primers. Measured with immunoSEQ multiplex PCR; TCRdb has only the in-frame clones, and not every one. The data show about 200,000 clones, over 60% seen once. Sequenced sample: PBMCs. The sequence was collected from a man aged 18 to 29 in good health and CMV-seronegative.

CDR3 amino acids: CASSSLTGGYEQYF. DNA for the CDR3: TGTGCCAGCAGCTCATTAACAGGGGGCTACGAGCAGTACTTC. The chain carries TRBV7-6 and TRBJ2-7; 8 nucleotides match TRBD1. The V segment lost 4 bases and the J segment 3 bases; nucleotides outside the gene matches: 5. CDR1 and CDR2 (germline): SGHVS, FNYEAQ. The CDR3 totals 14 residues.